The 8 T cell receptor beta chains reported below all come from one sample, sequenced in a study of T cell responses to AZD1222 COVID-19 vaccine. Sequencing used immunoSEQ multiplex PCR; TCRdb keeps in-frame clones, though not all of them. The sample yields about 140,000 clones, 75% to 90% seen once. The input for sequencing was peripheral blood, taken on day 0 of AZD1222 vaccination. The receptors stem from an adult in good health.

The V gene is TRBV24-1, the J gene TRBJ2-1; 12 bases line up with TRBD2. This CDR3 spans 15 amino acids. Trimming took 5 bases from V and 10 from J; bases not matched to a gene: 8. CDR1 KGHDR and CDR2 SFDVKD come from the germline V gene. CDR3 coding DNA: TGTGCCACCAGTGTCACTAGCGGGAGGCAAGGGGAGCAGTTCTTC. It encodes CATSVTSGRQGEQFF.

The genes are TRBV3-1 (or the pseudogene TRBV3-2) and TRBJ1-3; possibly TRBD1 for D (5 bases). Germline CDR1 LGHDT, CDR2 YNNKEL (reference sequence). This CDR3 has 17 residues. The germline V and J ends were trimmed by 1 base and 4 bases, with 17 bases remaining between them. DNA for the CDR3: TGTGCCAGCAGCCAAGGGGGCGGTCGGGATTACGGAAACACCATATATTTT. Translated, it gives CASSQGGGRDYGNTIYF.

The J gene is TRBJ1-4, the V gene TRBV5-6, with D possibly matching TRBD1 (6 bases). The V gene's germline CDR1 is SGHDT and CDR2 YYEEEE. This CDR3 spans 13 amino acids. Between the trimmed V and J ends, which lost 4 bases and 6 bases, there was a span of 10 bases. In DNA form, the CDR3 reads TGTGCCAGCAGCACGGACAGTTATGAAAAACTGTTTTTT. Protein: CASSTDSYEKLFF. Full variable domain (outside the CDR3, taken from reference TRBV5-6 and TRBJ1-4): DAGVTQSPTHLIKTRGQQVTLRCSPKSGHDTVSWYQQALGQGPQFIFQYYEEEERQRGNFPDRFSGHQFPNYSSELNVNALLLGDSALYLCASSTDSYEKLFFGSGTQLSVL.

This chain connects TRBV12-3 or TRBV12-4 to TRBJ1-6; D remains ambiguous. The CDR3 is 12 residues long. With 5 bases removed from V and 5 bases from J, the gap between germline ends came to 4 bases. The CDR3 sequence is CASSTNNSPLHF. DNA for the CDR3: TGTGCCAGCAGTACAAATAATTCACCCCTCCACTTT.

The genes are TRBV7-2 and TRBJ2-5; unclear D gene. Trimming pared 2 bases from V and 6 bases from J, leaving 13 bases between. CDR3 length: 14 residues. From germline, CDR1 is SGHTA and CDR2 FQGNSA. CDR3 sequence (DNA): TGTGCCAGCAGCTTAAGACTGCCAAGAAAGACCCAGTACTTC. It yields the protein CASSLRLPRKTQYF.

This clone was detected only once. The chain recombines TRBV5-1 with TRBJ2-7; 7 nucleotides match TRBD1. The germline gives CDR1 SGHRS, CDR2 YFSETQ. The CDR3 is 14 amino acids. V was clipped by 6 bases and J by 4 bases; unmatched bases: 10. Here the CDR3 reads CASNLGTAAYEQYF. The CDR3, as DNA: TGCGCCAGCAACCTAGGGACAGCGGCATACGAGCAGTACTTC.

The V and J genes are TRBV19 and TRBJ1-2; the D gene is possibly TRBD1 (5 bases). CDR3 length: 16 residues. Germline CDR1 reads LNHDA; CDR2 reads SQIVND (reference sequence). Trimming stripped 8 bases from V and 2 bases from J, with 21 bases between. The CDR3 nucleotides are TGTGCCAGTGGGGCGAGAAGGGGAGCGAGAAACTATGGCTACACCTTC. This gives the protein CASGARRGARNYGYTF.

The rearrangement links TRBV7-9 to TRBJ1-2; 8 positions agree with TRBD1. CDR3 length: 18 amino acids. J gave up 3 bases and V 0 bases, and 12 bases lay outside the gene matches. Germline CDR1 and CDR2: SEHNR and FQNEAQ (reference sequence). CDR3 amino acids: CASSLAPLGTGPDYGYTF. CDR3 in DNA: TGTGCCAGCAGCTTAGCACCGCTCGGGACAGGCCCAGACTATGGCTACACCTTC.